Described below is a single T cell receptor (beta chain) sequence and its context. The antigen is unknown. TCRdb reanalyzed the 5' RACE reads and collapses them to one entry per CDR3 protein, without DNA. Listed are 93,000 or so distinct CDR3 sequences; approximately 2% falls within the top ten. Germline CDR1 DFQATT, CDR2 SNEGSKA (reference sequence). The CDR3 sequence is 16 residues long. The data belong to a study of monozygotic twins with inflammatory bowel disease. The study's findings and limits: Extra variability in the repertoires of patients may have come from differing immunosuppressive treatments.

Sequenced input: blood. This receptor was taken from a human donor with ulcerative colitis or Crohn's disease, or a healthy co-twin of an affected twin (not recorded which). This sequence joins TRBV20-1 and TRBJ1-3. The CDR3 reads CSARDPGNSAGNTIYF.